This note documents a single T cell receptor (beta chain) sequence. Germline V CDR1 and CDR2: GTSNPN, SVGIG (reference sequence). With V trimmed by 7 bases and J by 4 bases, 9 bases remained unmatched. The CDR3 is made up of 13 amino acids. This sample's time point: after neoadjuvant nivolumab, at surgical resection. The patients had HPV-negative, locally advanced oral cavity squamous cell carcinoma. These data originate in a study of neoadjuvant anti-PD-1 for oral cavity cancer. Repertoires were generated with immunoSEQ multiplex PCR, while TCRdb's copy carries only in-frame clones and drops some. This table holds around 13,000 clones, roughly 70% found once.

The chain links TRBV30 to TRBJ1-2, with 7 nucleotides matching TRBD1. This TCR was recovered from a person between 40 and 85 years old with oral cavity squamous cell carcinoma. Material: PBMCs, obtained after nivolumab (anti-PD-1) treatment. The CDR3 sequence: CASTIQGFYGYTF. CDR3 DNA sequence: TGTGCCTCAACCATACAGGGGTTCTATGGCTACACCTTC.